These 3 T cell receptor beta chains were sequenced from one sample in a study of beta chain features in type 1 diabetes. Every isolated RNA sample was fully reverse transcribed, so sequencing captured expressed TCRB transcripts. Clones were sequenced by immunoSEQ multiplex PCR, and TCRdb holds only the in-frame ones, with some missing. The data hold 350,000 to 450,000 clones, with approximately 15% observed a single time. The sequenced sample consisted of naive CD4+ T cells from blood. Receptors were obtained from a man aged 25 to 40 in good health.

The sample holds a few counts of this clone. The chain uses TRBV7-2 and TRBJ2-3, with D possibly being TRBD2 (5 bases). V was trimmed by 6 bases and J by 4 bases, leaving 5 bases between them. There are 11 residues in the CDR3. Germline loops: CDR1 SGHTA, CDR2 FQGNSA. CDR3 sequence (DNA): TGTGCCAGCAGGGGAGCAGATACGCAGTATTTT. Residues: CASRGADTQYF.

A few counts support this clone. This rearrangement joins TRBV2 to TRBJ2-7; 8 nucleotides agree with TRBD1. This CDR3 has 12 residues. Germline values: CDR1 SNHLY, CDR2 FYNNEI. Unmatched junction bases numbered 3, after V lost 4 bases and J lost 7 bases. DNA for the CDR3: TGTGCCAGCAGTGGGACAGGGAGGGAGCAGTACTTC. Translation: CASSGTGREQYF.

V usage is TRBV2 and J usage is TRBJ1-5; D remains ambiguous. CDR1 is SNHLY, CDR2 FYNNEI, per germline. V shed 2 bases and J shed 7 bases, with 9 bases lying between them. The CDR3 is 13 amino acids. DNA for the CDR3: TGTGCCAGCAGTGAATGGCCGGAACAGCCCCAGCATTTT. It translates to CASSEWPEQPQHF.